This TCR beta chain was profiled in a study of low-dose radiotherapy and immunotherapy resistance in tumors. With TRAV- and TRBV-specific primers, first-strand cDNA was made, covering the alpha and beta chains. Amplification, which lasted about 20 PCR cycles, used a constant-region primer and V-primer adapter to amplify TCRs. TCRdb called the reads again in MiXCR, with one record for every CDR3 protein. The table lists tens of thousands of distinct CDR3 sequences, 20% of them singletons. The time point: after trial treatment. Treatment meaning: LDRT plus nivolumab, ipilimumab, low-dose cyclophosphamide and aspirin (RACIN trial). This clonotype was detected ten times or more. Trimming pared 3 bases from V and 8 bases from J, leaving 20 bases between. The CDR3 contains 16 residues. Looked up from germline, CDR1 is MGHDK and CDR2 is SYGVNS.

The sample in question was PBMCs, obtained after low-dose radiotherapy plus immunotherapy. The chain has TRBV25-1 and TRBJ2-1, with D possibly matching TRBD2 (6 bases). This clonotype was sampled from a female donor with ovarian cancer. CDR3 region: CASSDHSRPSEDEQFF. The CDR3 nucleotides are TGTGCCAGCAGTGACCATTCTAGGCCTAGCGAGGATGAGCAGTTCTTC. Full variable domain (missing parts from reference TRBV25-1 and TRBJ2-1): EADIYQTPRYLVIGTGKKITLECSQTMGHDKMYWYQQDPGMELHLIHYSYGVNSTEKGDLSSESTVSRIRTEHFPLTLESARPSHTSQYLCASSDHSRPSEDEQFFGPGTRLTVL.